These 9 T cell receptor beta chains were sequenced from one sample in a study of blood T cell repertoires in COVID-19. Sequencing used immunoSEQ multiplex PCR; TCRdb keeps in-frame clones, though not all of them. The sample includes about 260,000 clones, about 80% of them seen just once. Material: PBMCs or T cells enriched from blood (not recorded which). The receptors derive from a young man with acute COVID-19.

This rearrangement joins TRBV2 to TRBJ2-1; 10 bases are shared with TRBD2. Germline values: CDR1 SNHLY, CDR2 FYNNEI. The CDR3 contains 15 residues. Germline trimming cut 2 bases from V and 3 bases from J; bases unmatched to any gene: 1. Written as DNA, the CDR3 is TGTGCCAGCAGTGAACAGCGGGAGGGCTACAATGAGCAGTTCTTC. Translation gives CASSEQREGYNEQFF.

This sequence joins TRBV18 and TRBJ2-6; TRBD1 matches at 9 bases. Germline V CDR1 and CDR2: KGHSH, LQKENI. The CDR3 runs to 19 residues. V shed 1 base, J shed 2 bases, and the junction held 9 bases outside the gene matches. CDR3 sequence (DNA): TGTGCCAGCTCACCACTATCGACAGGGGGGACGCCTGGGGCCAACGTCCTGACTTTC. It specifies CASSPLSTGGTPGANVLTF.

V gene TRBV19 combines with J gene TRBJ1-2, with 7 positions matching TRBD1. CDR1 is LNHDA and CDR2 is SQIVND in the germline V gene (reference sequence). The CDR3 length is 17 residues. The junction had 11 bases not matched to a gene; V was cut back by 0 bases and J by 4 bases. The CDR3: CASSIDLFGGGLYGYTF. The CDR3 coding sequence is TGTGCCAGTAGTATAGATCTATTCGGAGGGGGCCTCTATGGCTACACCTTC.

V gene TRBV4-1 combines with J gene TRBJ1-5, with D hard to call. The CDR3 sequence is 17 residues long. V lost 0 bases and J lost 1, with 13 bases in between. Per the germline V gene, CDR1 is MGHRA and CDR2 is YSYEKL. CDR3 DNA: TGCGCCAGCAGCCAAGAGACTCCGGTTCTCAGCAATCAGCCCCAGCATTTT. It codes for CASSQETPVLSNQPQHF.

The V and J genes are TRBV27 and TRBJ1-1, with 10 bases matching TRBD1. The trim removed 5 bases at V and 0 bases at J, leaving 12 bases unmatched. CDR1 is MNHEY and CDR2 is SMNVEV in the germline V gene (reference sequence). This CDR3 is built from 18 residues. The CDR3 bases are TGTGCCAGCAGTAAGCGACCGGGACAGGGGACTTTGAACACTGAAGCTTTCTTT. As protein: CASSKRPGQGTLNTEAFF.

The chain couples TRBV6-5 to TRBJ2-2, with D perhaps TRBD1 (6 bases). Per germline, CDR1 MNHEY and CDR2 SVGAGI. With 10 bases removed from V and 3 bases from J, the gap between germline ends came to 15 bases. The CDR3 is 14 amino acids. CDR3 sequence reads: CATKIPGDTGELFF. CDR3 DNA sequence: TGTGCCACCAAAATACCAGGGGACACCGGGGAGCTGTTTTTT.

The chain employs TRBV6-5 and TRBJ2-1, with D possibly matching TRBD1 (6 bases). Germline values: CDR1 MNHEY, CDR2 SVGAGI. Deletions cut 5 bases from V and 9 bases from J, with 14 bases between. The CDR3 loop spans 13 amino acids. CDR3 coding DNA: TGTGCCAGCAGTACAACAGGGCCCTTTGAGCAGTTCTTC. Amino acids: CASSTTGPFEQFF.

The chain carries TRBV6-2 or TRBV6-3 and TRBJ2-1; TRBD2 might be the D (6 bases). CDR1 is MNHEY, CDR2 SVGEGT, per germline. The CDR3 contains 19 residues. Trimming removed 5 bases from V and 0 bases from J, with 23 bases in between. The CDR3 spells CASSTDDLLAGYSYNEQFF. Here the CDR3 DNA reads TGTGCCAGCAGTACCGACGACCTGCTGGCGGGGTACTCCTACAATGAGCAGTTCTTC.

The chain has TRBV6-5 and TRBJ1-2, with D tentatively TRBD1 (6 bases). Trimming cost V 6 bases and J 4 bases, with 15 bases left between them. The CDR3 contains 14 residues. In germline, CDR1 is MNHEY, CDR2 SVGAGI. The CDR3 here is CASSPDRLFYGYTF. The CDR3 nucleotides read TGTGCCAGCAGCCCGGACAGACTTTTCTATGGCTACACCTTC.